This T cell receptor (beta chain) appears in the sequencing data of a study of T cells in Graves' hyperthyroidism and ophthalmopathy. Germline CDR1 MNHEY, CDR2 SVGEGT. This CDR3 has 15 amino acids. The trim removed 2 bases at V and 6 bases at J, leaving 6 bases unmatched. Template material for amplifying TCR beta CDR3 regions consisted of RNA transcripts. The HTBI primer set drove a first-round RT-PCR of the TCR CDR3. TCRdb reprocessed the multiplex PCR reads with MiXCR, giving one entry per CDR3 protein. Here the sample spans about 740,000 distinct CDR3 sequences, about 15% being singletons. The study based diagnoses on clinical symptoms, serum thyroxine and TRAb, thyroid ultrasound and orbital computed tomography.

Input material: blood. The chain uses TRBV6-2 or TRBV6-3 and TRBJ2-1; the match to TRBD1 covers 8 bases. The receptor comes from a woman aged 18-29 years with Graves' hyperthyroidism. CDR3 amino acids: CASSYPRTGFNEQFF. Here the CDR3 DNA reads TGTGCCAGCAGTTACCCCAGGACAGGGTTCAATGAGCAGTTCTTC.